This T cell receptor (beta chain) was sequenced for a study of blood T cell repertoires in COVID-19. Across the study: The United States, Italy and Spain provided the acute and convalescent COVID-19 samples. The cDNA or gDNA used as material had been derived from T cells, B-cell-depleted T cells, or PBMCs.

Original methodology: It was from reference gene primer amplification that nucleated cell counts were estimated. Clones were read by immunoSEQ multiplex PCR, and TCRdb kept only the in-frame ones, dropping some. That table gives V, J and clone size, and the DNA gave D and trimming. Of 250,000 or so clones in the sample, 80% to 90% were seen once. This CDR3 has 16 amino acids. Germline V gene lookup returns CDR1 SEHNR and CDR2 FQNEAQ (reference sequence). Deletions cut 1 base from V and 4 bases from J, with 14 bases between. The sequenced sample was peripheral blood. This sequence originates from a woman under 40 with active or convalescent COVID-19. This chain connects TRBV7-9 to TRBJ1-5; maybe TRBD1 (5 bases). In nucleotides, the CDR3 is TGTGCCAGCAGCTTAGGAACGGGACTAGGTAATCAGCCCCAGCATTTT. This translates into CASSLGTGLGNQPQHF.